The 10 T cell receptor beta chains given below trace back to one sample, sequenced in a study of cytomegalovirus exposure and HLA in healthy donors. 13 Jbeta primers and 60 Vbeta primers were used for the PCR. Only in-frame clones appear in the TCRdb table, and some are missing; sequencing was by immunoSEQ multiplex PCR. The table gives around 40,000 clones; the top ten clones make up about 6.4% of it. The material sequenced was PBMCs. The source of these receptors is a human donor in good health.

CDR3 coding DNA: TGTGCCAGCAGCTGGACTGATACTGAAGCTTTCTTT. Protein product: CASSWTDTEAFF. The J gene is TRBJ1-1, the V gene TRBV5-6; D not certain. Germline V CDR1 and CDR2: SGHDT, YYEEEE. The CDR3 is made up of 12 amino acids. V was trimmed by 3 bases and J by 5 bases, leaving 8 bases between them.

By frequency, this clone registers large. This chain links TRBV28 with TRBJ1-5, with a tentative D call TRBD1 (6 bases). Between the trimmed V and J ends, which lost 2 bases and 0 bases, there was a span of 8 bases. There are 15 residues in the CDR3. From germline, CDR1 is MDHEN and CDR2 SYDVKM. The CDR3 nucleotides read TGTGCCAGCAGTTTAACGGACAGTAGCAATCAGCCCCAGCATTTT. This gives the protein CASSLTDSSNQPQHF.

This sequence joins TRBV10-3 and TRBJ1-5; D perhaps matches TRBD1 (5 bases). Trimming removed 6 bases from V and 7 bases from J, with 10 bases in between. The CDR3 covers 12 residues. CDR1 ENHRY and CDR2 SYGVKD come from the germline V gene. The CDR3 protein is CAISPPGQPQHF. As DNA, the CDR3 is TGTGCCATCAGCCCACCAGGGCAGCCCCAGCATTTT.

The genes are TRBV7-9 and TRBJ1-2, with TRBD1 as a possible D gene (6 bases). The V end lost 1 base, the J end lost 8 bases, and 14 bases lay between the germline ends. Germline CDR1 is SEHNR and CDR2 is FQNEAQ (reference sequence). The CDR3 is made up of 14 amino acids. The CDR3 is CASSLVAQGSGYTF. CDR3 coding DNA: TGTGCCAGCAGCTTAGTAGCACAGGGATCCGGCTACACCTTC.

V gene TRBV6-5 combines with J gene TRBJ2-7; 9 bases line up with TRBD1. Germline V lookup: CDR1 MNHEY, CDR2 SVGAGI. The CDR3 consists of 12 residues. J was trimmed by 7 bases and V by 6 bases; bases with no gene match: 4. The CDR3 protein is CASSRQGGEQYF. DNA for the CDR3: TGTGCCAGCAGCCGACAGGGGGGAGAGCAGTACTTC.

The chain uses TRBV5-1 and TRBJ1-2; D remains unclear. The V and J ends lost 4 bases and 0 bases respectively, with 10 bases between them. The CDR3 contains 14 residues. CDR1 and CDR2 from the germline V gene are SGHRS and YFSETQ. The CDR3 loop reads CASSRERANYGYTF. The CDR3 DNA follows: TGCGCCAGCAGCAGGGAGAGAGCTAACTATGGCTACACCTTC. The whole variable domain, filled in from reference TRBV5-1 and TRBJ1-2, reads KAGVTQTPRYLIKTRGQQVTLSCSPISGHRSVSWYQQTPGQGLQFLFEYFSETQRNKGNFPGRFSGRQFSNSRSEMNVSTLELGDSALYLCASSRERANYGYTFGSGTRLTVV.

The chain has TRBV28 and TRBJ2-7, with TRBD1 identical over 7 bases. The junction had 16 bases not matched to a gene; V was cut back by 8 bases and J by 12 bases. This CDR3 is 13 amino acids long. CDR1 is MDHEN and CDR2 is SYDVKM in the germline V gene. CDR3 amino acids: CASCRTKTGKGYF. For the CDR3, the DNA is TGTGCCAGCTGCCGCACAAAGACAGGGAAGGGGTACTTC.

The chain combines TRBV5-1 with TRBJ2-7, with 9 positions matching TRBD1. The CDR3 contains 14 residues. With 9 bases clipped from V and 1 base from J, the junction kept 8 bases outside the gene matches. The germline CDR1 and CDR2 sequences are SGHRS and YFSETQ. In nucleotides, the CDR3 is TGCGCCACCAAGGACAGGGGTGAGTCCTACGAGCAGTACTTC. It encodes CATKDRGESYEQYF. The full variable domain, with the rest looked up from reference TRBV5-1 and TRBJ2-7, is KAGVTQTPRYLIKTRGQQVTLSCSPISGHRSVSWYQQTPGQGLQFLFEYFSETQRNKGNFPGRFSGRQFSNSRSEMNVSTLELGDSALYLCATKDRGESYEQYFGPGTRLTVT.

The V gene is TRBV6-1, the J gene TRBJ2-7; possibly TRBD1 for D (6 bases). V lost 6 bases, J lost 5 bases, and 11 bases lay in between. Germline V CDR1 and CDR2: MNHNS, SASEGT. This CDR3 contains 12 residues. CDR3 DNA: TGTGCCAGCAGGAGGGACACCCACGAGCAGTACTTC. This gives the protein CASRRDTHEQYF.

This chain links TRBV14 with TRBJ1-5, with D perhaps TRBD1 (6 bases). V lost 3 bases, J lost 9 bases, and 9 bases lay in between. This CDR3 region has 12 residues. CDR1 and CDR2 (germline): SGHDN, FVKESK. This CDR3 is CASSQATGPQHF. CDR3 sequence (DNA): TGTGCCAGCAGCCAGGCGACAGGGCCCCAGCATTTT.